A single sample is the source of the 10 T cell receptor beta chains below, sequenced in a study of blood T cell repertoires in COVID-19. The repertoire was sequenced with immunoSEQ multiplex PCR; TCRdb's copy has only in-frame clones and lacks some. The sample yields hundreds of thousands of clones, approximately 87% seen once. The sample was PBMCs or T cells enriched from blood (not recorded which). The receptors come from a woman between 45 and 60 years old in a cohort exposed to, infected with or recovered from COVID-19 (not recorded which).

The table lists this clone with a count of one. In DNA form, the CDR3 reads TGTGCCAGCAGTCTGCAGTCGGGGGGAAGGCTAGTTTCACCCCTCCACTTT. This codes for CASSLQSGGRLVSPLHF. V usage is TRBV28 and J usage is TRBJ1-6, with D maybe TRBD1 (5 bases). This CDR3 region has 17 residues. Germline-derived CDR1 and CDR2 are MDHEN and SYDVKM. The V and J ends lost 5 bases and 9 bases respectively, with 23 bases between them.

The rearrangement links TRBV29-1 to TRBJ1-1; a weak D match, TRBD1 (6 bases). Germline CDR1 reads SQVTM; CDR2 reads ANQGSEA. V was cut by 3 bases and J by 3 bases, with 14 bases left in between. The length of the CDR3 is 14 residues. The CDR3 coding sequence is TGCAGCGTTGAGGGCAGGGGTTGGTACACTGAAGCTTTCTTT. Its translation: CSVEGRGWYTEAFF.

The J gene is TRBJ2-2, the V gene TRBV11-2, with D tentatively TRBD2 (6 bases). The V end lost 6 bases, the J end lost 3 bases, and 20 bases lay between the germline ends. This CDR3 comprises 17 residues. Germline V CDR1 and CDR2: SGHAT, FQNNGV. In DNA, the CDR3 is TGTGCCAGCAGTCCCGCAAGTGGGTGGGAGGACACCGGGGAGCTGTTTTTT. This codes for CASSPASGWEDTGELFF.

This chain uses TRBV28 with TRBJ2-3; 11 nucleotides agree with TRBD2. The CDR3 is made up of 16 amino acids. Germline trimming cut 5 bases from V and 0 bases from J; bases unmatched to any gene: 4. Germline CDR1 is MDHEN and CDR2 is SYDVKM. The CDR3 is CASSPLAGVSTDTQYF. CDR3 nucleotide sequence: TGTGCCAGCAGTCCACTAGCGGGGGTAAGCACAGATACGCAGTATTTT.

The rearrangement links TRBV9 to TRBJ2-3; D is perhaps TRBD2 (6 bases). The CDR3 runs 18 residues. V was pared by 1 base and J by 1 base, with 19 bases between. CDR1 is SGDLS, CDR2 YYNGEE, per germline. The CDR3 protein is CASSVNSGWPRGTDTQYF. The CDR3 region has the DNA TGTGCCAGCAGCGTAAACAGCGGGTGGCCTAGGGGCACAGATACGCAGTATTTT. Supplemented by reference TRBV9 and TRBJ2-3, the full variable domain reads DSGVTQTPKHLITATGQRVTLRCSPRSGDLSVYWYQQSLDQGLQFLIQYYNGEERAKGNILERFSAQQFPDLHSELNLSSLELGDSALYFCASSVNSGWPRGTDTQYFGPGTRLTVL.

This clone was picked up one time. V gene TRBV27 combines with J gene TRBJ1-5; TRBD1 might be the D (5 bases). Germline V CDR1 and CDR2: MNHEY, SMNVEV (reference sequence). The CDR3 has 16 residues. The V and J ends lost 3 bases and 5 bases respectively, with 17 bases between them. CDR3 in DNA: TGTGCCAGCAGTTTGTCTCGAACAGGTCGGTATCAGCCCCAGCATTTT. Amino acid sequence: CASSLSRTGRYQPQHF.

This rearrangement joins TRBV29-1 to TRBJ1-4; no reliable D call. The CDR3 has 11 residues. Germline loops: CDR1 SQVTM, CDR2 ANQGSEA. V lost 5 bases and J 7 bases, leaving 8 bases between the germline ends. CDR3 sequence: CSVLGGEKLFF. CDR3 bases: TGCAGCGTTCTGGGAGGTGAAAAACTGTTTTTT.

V is TRBV7-2 and J is TRBJ2-3; D perhaps matches TRBD1 (6 bases). Looked up from germline, CDR1 is SGHTA and CDR2 is FQGNSA. The V end was cut by 2 bases, the J end by 7 bases, with 16 bases between. This CDR3 spans 15 amino acids. CDR3 nucleotides: TGTGCCAGCAGCTTACAGGGGCGTGGATATCATACGCAGTATTTT. As protein: CASSLQGRGYHTQYF.

The chain uses TRBV18 and TRBJ2-1, with 9 bases that match TRBD1. Germline V lookup: CDR1 KGHSH, CDR2 LQKENI. V lost 3 bases, J lost 3 bases, and 9 bases stayed unmatched. This CDR3 contains 17 residues. The chain's CDR3 is CASSPRGTGPFYNEQFF. DNA for the CDR3: TGTGCCAGCTCACCCCGGGGGACAGGGCCTTTCTACAATGAGCAGTTCTTC.

This chain joins TRBV18 and TRBJ2-1; no clear D gene. The V and J ends lost 3 bases and 3 bases respectively, with 6 bases between them. Germline V gene data show CDR1 as KGHSH and CDR2 as LQKENI. CDR3 length: 13 residues. In DNA form, the CDR3 reads TGTGCCAGCTCACCCCCTAGCTACAATGAGCAGTTCTTC. This encodes CASSPPSYNEQFF.